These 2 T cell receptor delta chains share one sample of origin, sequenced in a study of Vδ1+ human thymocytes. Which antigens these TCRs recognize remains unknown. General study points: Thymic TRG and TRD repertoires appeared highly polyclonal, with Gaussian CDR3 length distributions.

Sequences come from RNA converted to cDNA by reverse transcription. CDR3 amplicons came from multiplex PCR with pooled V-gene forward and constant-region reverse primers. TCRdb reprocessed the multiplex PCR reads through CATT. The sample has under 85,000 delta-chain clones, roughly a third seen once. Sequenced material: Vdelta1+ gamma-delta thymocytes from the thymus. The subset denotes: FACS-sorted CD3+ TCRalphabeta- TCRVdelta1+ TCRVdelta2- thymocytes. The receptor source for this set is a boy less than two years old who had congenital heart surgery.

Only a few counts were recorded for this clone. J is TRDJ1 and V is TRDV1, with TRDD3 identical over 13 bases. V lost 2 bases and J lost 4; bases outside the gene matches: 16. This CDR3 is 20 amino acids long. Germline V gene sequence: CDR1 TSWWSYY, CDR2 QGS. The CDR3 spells CALGEYSRTGGYGDGDKLIF. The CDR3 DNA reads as TGTGCTCTTGGGGAATATTCCAGAACTGGGGGATACGGGGACGGCGATAAACTCATCTTT.

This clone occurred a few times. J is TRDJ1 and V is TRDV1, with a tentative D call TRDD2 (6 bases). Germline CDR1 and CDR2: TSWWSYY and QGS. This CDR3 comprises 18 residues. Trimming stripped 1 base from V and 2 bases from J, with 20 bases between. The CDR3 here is CALGEQLPYLLVTDKLIF. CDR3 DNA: TGTGCTCTTGGGGAACAGCTTCCTTACCTACTGGTTACCGATAAACTCATCTTT.